Sequencing of this T cell receptor (beta chain) was carried out in a study of shared clonotypes between healthy human individuals. Overall study: Three CD4 naive, three CD4 memory, two CD8 naive and one CD8 memory plate were used per donor.

A word on this clone: What it recognizes is unknown.

Study findings and constraints: Investigators collected only blood, and repertoires in tissues likely differ.

V lost 7 bases and J 0 bases, leaving 13 bases between the germline ends. The CDR3 loop spans 15 amino acids. Germline assignment: CDR1 MNHEY and CDR2 SMNVEV (reference sequence). Naive CD8 isolation took CD45RO-negative cells positively selected for CCR7 and excluded terminally differentiated effector memory CD45RA+ cells. Per the original data handling: In the immunoSEQ data, sequences were junction-only and lacked quality scores, so filtering differed. Here immunoSEQ multiplex PCR was the method, and the copy in TCRdb shows in-frame clones only, minus some. V and J calls and clone size are as listed in that table; D and trimming were resolved from the DNA. The profile shows some 2.1 million clones, about 94% of them singletons.

The receptor comes from a young man in good health. The rearrangement uses TRBV27 and TRBJ2-1; maybe TRBD2 (5 bases). Sequencing was done on a sample of naive CD8+ T cells sorted from blood. The CDR3 is CASTQTKSSYNEQFF. The CDR3, as DNA: TGTGCCAGCACCCAGACTAAGAGCTCCTACAATGAGCAGTTCTTC.